The entry that follows covers one T cell receptor (beta chain) sequence. Its specificity is unknown. TCRdb's table, derived via immunoSEQ multiplex PCR, lists solely in-frame clones and lacks some. In the table there are 90,000 to 110,000 clones, roughly 86% of which are singletons. The sample originates from a study of cytomegalovirus exposure and HLA in healthy donors. Study-wide background: The use of the same platform for the 130 or so validation repertoires and the roughly 700 first-cohort repertoires was reported by a later analysis.

The CDR3 contains 15 residues. From germline, CDR1 is KGHSH and CDR2 LQKENI. The germline V and J ends were trimmed by 2 bases and 0 bases, with 8 bases remaining between them. General study results and limits: Reports showed the classifier diagnosing cytomegalovirus status with high specificity and sensitivity. In vitro experiments confirmed that a few CMV-associated chains were specific for CMV antigens. The study designated 150 to 200 TCR beta chains cytomegalovirus-associated.

The receptor was derived from a woman younger than 35 in good health and CMV-seropositive. This chain links TRBV18 with TRBJ1-3; D uncertain. The sequenced sample was PBMCs. CDR3 sequence reads: CASSPEPYSGNTIYF. CDR3 bases: TGTGCCAGCTCACCAGAACCCTACTCTGGAAACACCATATATTTT. The whole variable domain, remainder taken from reference TRBV18 and TRBJ1-3, is NAGVMQNPRHLVRRRGQEARLRCSPMKGHSHVYWYRQLPEEGLKFMVYLQKENIIDESGMPKERFSAEFPKEGPSILRIQQVVRGDSAAYFCASSPEPYSGNTIYFGEGSWLTVV.